The 17 T cell receptor beta chains given below trace back to one sample, sequenced in a study of cytomegalovirus exposure and HLA in healthy donors. Researchers ran the PCR with 60 Vbeta and 13 Jbeta primers. Assay used: immunoSEQ multiplex PCR; TCRdb lists only in-frame clones, some missing. There are roughly 150,000 clones in the sample; roughly three quarters occur only once, and 4% to 5% lies in the top ten. Sequencing was done on a sample of PBMCs. These receptors all come from a man between 18 and 35 years old in good health and CMV-seropositive.

The chain joins TRBV6-1 to TRBJ1-4, with TRBD1 as a possible D gene (6 bases). The CDR3 is 14 residues long. The germline gives CDR1 MNHNS, CDR2 SASEGT. With 6 bases removed from V and 5 bases from J, the gap between germline ends came to 13 bases. CDR3 DNA: TGTGCCAGCAGACCTCAGGGGATGAATGAAAAACTGTTTTTT. Its protein product is CASRPQGMNEKLFF.

This chain's CDR3 is CAITPSTGPPTYNEQFF. In DNA, the CDR3 is TGTGCCATCACCCCATCGACAGGACCCCCAACCTACAATGAGCAGTTCTTC. V and J are TRBV10-3 and TRBJ2-1; D perhaps matches TRBD1 (6 bases). V was cut by 7 bases and J by 2 bases, with 21 bases left in between. The CDR3 is made up of 17 amino acids. The germline V gene encodes CDR1 ENHRY and CDR2 SYGVKD.

The CDR3 sequence is CASSQGTSGSIEKETQYF. The DNA for the CDR3 is TGTGCCAGCAGCCAAGGGACTAGCGGGAGTATAGAAAAGGAGACCCAGTACTTC. The gene calls are TRBV4-2 and TRBJ2-5; the match to TRBD2 covers 13 bases. The CDR3 covers 18 residues. Per germline, CDR1 LGHNA and CDR2 YNFKEQ. V lost 1 base and J lost 5; bases outside the gene matches: 10.

This clone was detected only a few times. V and J are TRBV6-1 and TRBJ1-5; possible D gene TRBD1, 6 bases. The V gene's germline CDR1 is MNHNS and CDR2 SASEGT. The V gene lost 6 bases and the J gene lost 3 bases, with 12 bases spanning the gap. This CDR3 comprises 14 residues. CDR3 region: CASSEDRINQPQHF. DNA for the CDR3: TGTGCCAGCAGCGAGGACAGAATCAATCAGCCCCAGCATTTT.

This clone was detected only once. V usage is TRBV11-2 and J usage is TRBJ1-2, with D perhaps matching TRBD1 (6 bases). Germline lookup yields CDR1 SGHAT and CDR2 FQNNGV. V gave up 5 bases and J gave up 1 base, with 8 bases separating them. This CDR3 region has 13 residues. In DNA, the CDR3 is TGTGCCAGCAGCCAGGACAGTAACTATGGCTACACCTTC. This translates into CASSQDSNYGYTF. Full variable domain (remainder filled in from reference TRBV11-2 and TRBJ1-2): EAGVAQSPRYKIIEKRQSVAFWCNPISGHATLYWYQQILGQGPKLLIQFQNNGVVDDSQLPKDRFSAERLKGVDSTLKIQPAKLEDSAVYLCASSQDSNYGYTFGSGTRLTVV.

The J gene is TRBJ2-1, the V gene TRBV13, with 12 bases aligning to TRBD2. This CDR3 contains 16 residues. Trimming removed 6 bases from V and 7 bases from J; junction bases left unmatched: 10. Germline loops: CDR1 PRHDT, CDR2 FYEKMQ (reference sequence). The CDR3 sequence: CASRSSGGALVNEQFF. DNA for the CDR3: TGTGCCAGCAGATCTAGCGGGGGGGCTTTGGTGAATGAGCAGTTCTTC.

The chain joins TRBV30 to TRBJ2-2; 8 nucleotides line up with TRBD2. CDR3 size: 15 residues. In germline, CDR1 is GTSNPN, CDR2 SVGIG (reference sequence). J was trimmed by 5 bases and V by 1 base; bases with no gene match: 6. As DNA, the CDR3 is TGTGCCTGGAGTGGGGCGGGGGGCGAGACCGGGGAGCTGTTTTTT. This translates into CAWSGAGGETGELFF.

The chain joins TRBV27 to TRBJ1-2; 9 bases agree with TRBD1. The CDR3 sequence is 15 residues long. Germline CDR1 is MNHEY and CDR2 is SMNVEV (reference sequence). Trimming took 7 bases from V and 4 from J; bases not matched to a gene: 10. CDR3 nucleotides: TGTGCCAGCACTCCCGGGACAGGGCCGTTCTATGGCTACACCTTC. The encoded protein is CASTPGTGPFYGYTF.

V usage is TRBV5-1 and J usage is TRBJ2-5; TRBD2 matches 8 bases. The germline gives CDR1 SGHRS, CDR2 YFSETQ. The CDR3 sequence is 15 residues long. The V gene end was trimmed by 1 base and the J gene end by 5 bases; junction bases not matched to a gene: 7. Here the CDR3 reads CASSLTGRGAETQYF. In nucleotides, the CDR3 is TGCGCCAGCAGCTTGACTGGGCGGGGGGCCGAGACCCAGTACTTC.

In the case of this clone: The junction does not match germline at one end; this may be a read error. The genes are TRBV6-5 and TRBJ2-3, with TRBD1 matching over 7 bases. The CDR3 has 13 amino acids. Looked up from germline, CDR1 is MNHEY and CDR2 is SVGAGI. The CDR3 coding sequence is TGTGCCAGCAGTTCATCCGGGACAGTTACGCAGTATTTT. Translated, it gives CASSSSGTVTQYF.

The chain joins TRBV28 to TRBJ2-3; 8 nucleotides align to TRBD2. The germline V gene has CDR1 MDHEN and CDR2 SYDVKM. The CDR3 is 15 amino acids. V dropped 6 bases and J dropped 5; count of bases not matched to a gene: 10. Written as DNA, the CDR3 is TGTGCCAGCAGGAGGGCTAGCGGGTGGGGAGATACGCAGTATTTT. Translation: CASRRASGWGDTQYF.

V gene TRBV6-5 combines with J gene TRBJ1-4, with 9 bases aligning to TRBD1. The J segment lost 4 bases and the V segment lost 6 bases, leaving 6 bases of the junction unmatched. This CDR3 is 15 amino acids long. Germline CDR1 MNHEY, CDR2 SVGAGI. Here the CDR3 reads CASSLQGAFNEKLFF. The CDR3 DNA is TGTGCCAGCAGCCTACAGGGGGCGTTTAATGAAAAACTGTTTTTT.

This clone has just a few counts. The rearrangement links TRBV5-6 to TRBJ2-1; D unclear. Germline CDR1 SGHDT, CDR2 YYEEEE. There are 12 residues in the CDR3. The germline V and J ends were trimmed by 0 bases and 7 bases, with 5 bases remaining between them. The CDR3 here is CASSLVENEQFF. CDR3 nucleotide sequence: TGTGCCAGCAGCTTGGTGGAGAATGAGCAGTTCTTC.

The rearrangement uses TRBV2 and TRBJ2-7, with TRBD2 matching 13 bases. CDR3 length: 15 residues. Germline V CDR1 and CDR2: SNHLY, FYNNEI. After removal of 0 bases from V and 9 bases from J, the junction contained 5 bases not matched to a gene. The CDR3 spells CASSEAGTSGTRQYV. In nucleotides, the CDR3 is TGTGCCAGCAGTGAAGCCGGGACTAGCGGGACCCGGCAGTACGTC.

The chain employs TRBV6-1 and TRBJ1-5; 8 bases are shared with TRBD1. Germline-derived CDR1 and CDR2 are MNHNS and SASEGT. Germline trimming cut 4 bases from V and 6 bases from J; bases unmatched to any gene: 8. The length of the CDR3 is 15 residues. The CDR3 sequence: CASSVWQGAGQPQHF. The CDR3 DNA reads TGTGCCAGCAGTGTGTGGCAGGGGGCTGGTCAGCCCCAGCATTTT.

The chain uses TRBV5-1 and TRBJ1-5; 12 bases map to TRBD1. After removal of 4 bases from V and 2 bases from J, the junction contained 7 bases not matched to a gene. CDR3 size: 17 residues. Germline V gene lookup returns CDR1 SGHRS and CDR2 YFSETQ. The CDR3 DNA reads as TGCGCCAGCAGCGAGGGGACAGGGGGCCTTGGCAATCAGCCCCAGCATTTT. This gives the protein CASSEGTGGLGNQPQHF.

J is TRBJ1-1 and V is TRBV6-6; no clear D gene. CDR1 is MNHNY and CDR2 is SVGAGI in the germline V gene (reference sequence). The CDR3 extends over 11 amino acids. Trimming shortened V by 4 bases and J by 12 bases, and 12 bases separated the two germline ends. CDR3 amino acids: CASSSGLETFF. In nucleotides, the CDR3 is TGTGCCAGCAGTTCTGGACTAGAGACTTTCTTT.